The 17 T cell receptor beta chains below were found in one sample sequenced in a study of read filtering for tumor transcriptome and immune sequencing. Molecular barcoded adaptors covering alpha/delta and beta/gamma chains were used on roughly 400 ng RNA. TCRdb re-called the reads through MiXCR, storing one row per CDR3 protein. The sample shows roughly 56,000 distinct CDR3 sequences, about a fifth of them seen only once. Sequenced sample: a population of CD138-negative cells sorted from bone marrow. Source of these receptors: a donor at least 40 years old with multiple myeloma.

This clonotype was counted at least ten times. The chain employs TRBV12-3 or TRBV12-4 and TRBJ2-1; tentatively, D is TRBD1 or TRBD2 (5 bases each). The CDR3 is 15 residues long. With 6 bases removed from V and 6 bases from J, the gap between germline ends came to 18 bases. The CDR3 DNA sequence: TGTGCCAGCAGAGCTAACGGGGCCCCAGGCAATGAGCAGTTCTTC. It encodes CASRANGAPGNEQFF.

In this sample, this clonotype turned up many times. The V and J genes are TRBV11-2 and TRBJ2-1; 8 bases agree with TRBD1. There are 15 residues in the CDR3. Germline V gene lookup returns CDR1 SGHAT and CDR2 FQNNGV. The trim removed 5 bases at V and 8 bases at J, leaving 11 bases unmatched. Here the CDR3 reads CASSTRTGWSDEQFF. Written as DNA, the CDR3 is TGTGCCAGCAGCACTAGGACAGGGTGGAGCGATGAGCAGTTCTTC.

The rearrangement uses TRBV7-9 and TRBJ1-1; no clear D. Per germline, CDR1 SEHNR and CDR2 FQNEAQ (reference sequence). V was pared by 5 bases and J by 5 bases, with 18 bases between. The CDR3 loop spans 15 amino acids. CDR3 loop: CASSPGRSLGTEAFF. The CDR3 region has the DNA TGTGCCAGCAGCCCAGGTCGGAGTTTGGGGACTGAAGCTTTCTTT.

This clonotype appeared once. A much bigger clone sits one base away, suggesting this may be a read error. The chain uses TRBV7-8 and TRBJ2-7, with D maybe TRBD2 (5 bases). This CDR3 spans 14 amino acids. Germline assignment: CDR1 SGHVS and CDR2 FQNEAQ. The CDR3 DNA reads TGTGCCGGCAGAACTAGAGGGAAAGCCTACGAGCAGTACTTC. Translated: CAGRTRGKAYEQYF.

This clonotype has a count of ten or more. This chain uses TRBV5-1 with TRBJ2-7; tentatively, D is TRBD1 (6 bases). The germline gives CDR1 SGHRS, CDR2 YFSETQ. The V end was cut by 5 bases, the J end by 0 bases, with 12 bases between. This CDR3 region has 14 residues. Here the CDR3 reads CASRGGQNSYEQYF. The CDR3 nucleotides read TGCGCCAGCAGAGGCGGACAGAACTCCTACGAGCAGTACTTC.

In its sample, this clonotype was seen once. The conserved final phenylalanine or tryptophan is absent from the CDR3, which likely points to a read error. The chain uses TRBV10-3 and TRBJ2-5; D ambiguous. This CDR3 has 12 amino acids. Germline loops: CDR1 ENHRY, CDR2 SYGVKD. V lost 11 bases and J lost 1, with 11 bases in between. CDR3 residues: CAAGGPQETQYL. The CDR3 coding sequence is TGTGCCGCAGGTGGCCCCCAAGAGACCCAGTACTTA.

V and J are TRBV6-1 and TRBJ2-2; 7 nucleotides match TRBD2. CDR1 and CDR2 from the germline V gene are MNHNS and SASEGT. The CDR3 runs 15 residues. With 5 bases clipped from V and 4 bases from J, the junction kept 7 bases outside the gene matches. The CDR3 reads CASSIGLVGTGELFF. DNA of the CDR3: TGTGCCAGCAGTATCGGACTAGTCGGCACCGGGGAGCTGTTTTTT.

The sample holds many counts of this clonotype. V is TRBV7-6 and J is TRBJ2-3; possibly TRBD1 for D (6 bases). The CDR3 has 15 amino acids. Germline V lookup: CDR1 SGHVS, CDR2 FNYEAQ. V shed 5 bases and J shed 1 base, with 13 bases lying between them. The CDR3: CASSLGGVGTDTQYF. Here the CDR3 DNA reads TGTGCCAGCAGCCTAGGGGGTGTCGGCACAGATACGCAGTATTTT. The variable domain in full, completed from reference TRBV7-6 and TRBJ2-3, reads GAGVSQSPRYKVTKRGQDVALRCDPISGHVSLYWYRQALGQGPEFLTYFNYEAQQDKSGLPNDRFSAERPEGSISTLTIQRTEQRDSAMYRCASSLGGVGTDTQYFGPGTRLTVL.

This clonotype was picked up a small number of times. This chain joins TRBV7-4 and TRBJ2-5; TRBD2 might be the D (5 bases). The CDR3 is made up of 13 amino acids. V shed 5 bases and J shed 6 bases, with 13 bases lying between them. Germline-derived CDR1 and CDR2 are SGHVT and SQSDAQ. The CDR3 loop is CASSAGLVKTQYF. The CDR3 nucleotides read TGTGCCAGCAGCGCCGGACTCGTAAAGACCCAGTACTTC. Full variable domain (missing parts from reference TRBV7-4 and TRBJ2-5): GAGVSQSPRYKVAKRGRDVALRCDSISGHVTLYWYRQTLGQGSEVLTYSQSDAQRDKSGRPSGRFSAERPERSVSTLKIQRTEQGDSAVYLCASSAGLVKTQYFGPGTRLLVL.

This clonotype came up many times. The chain carries TRBV29-1 and TRBJ2-5; D is unclear. This CDR3 contains 12 residues. Per the germline V gene, CDR1 is SQVTM and CDR2 is ANQGSEA. The V end was cut by 2 bases, the J end by 4 bases, with 8 bases between. The CDR3 reads CSVETVGETQYF. The CDR3 DNA sequence: TGCAGCGTTGAAACAGTGGGAGAGACCCAGTACTTC.

V is TRBV4-2 and J is TRBJ2-7; perhaps TRBD1 as D (6 bases). This CDR3 has 15 residues. Germline-derived CDR1 and CDR2 are LGHNA and YNFKEQ. Trimming shortened V by 4 bases and J by 6 bases, and 19 bases separated the two germline ends. The CDR3 DNA sequence: TGTGCCAGCAGCCGAGAGGGCCAAGGACAGCTCGAGCAGTACTTC. This codes for CASSREGQGQLEQYF.

This clonotype was detected ten times or more. The CDR3 DNA reads as TGTGCCAGTAGTGGTCAGAATGACAATGAGCAGTTCTTC. Its protein product is CASSGQNDNEQFF. The chain carries TRBV19 and TRBJ2-1; no firm D call. Trimming left V 5 bases short and J 5 bases short, with 10 bases between. CDR1 LNHDA and CDR2 SQIVND come from the germline V gene (reference sequence). The CDR3 totals 13 residues.

In this sample, this clonotype turned up many times. The chain carries TRBV3-1 and TRBJ2-5; 14 bases line up with TRBD2. V shed 1 base, J shed 2 bases, and the junction held 9 bases outside the gene matches. This CDR3 contains 19 residues. Germline V gene sequence: CDR1 LGHDT, CDR2 YNNKEL (reference sequence). In nucleotides, the CDR3 is TGTGCCAGCAGCCAAGGCACGGGACTAGCGGGAGTTCGGCAAGAGACCCAGTACTTC. It specifies CASSQGTGLAGVRQETQYF.

V is TRBV12-3 or TRBV12-4 and J is TRBJ1-2; 7 nucleotides match TRBD1. CDR3 length: 14 residues. With 5 bases clipped from V and 3 bases from J, the junction kept 6 bases outside the gene matches. The CDR3 reads CASSPRTGYYGYTF. The CDR3, as DNA: TGTGCCAGCAGTCCACGGACAGGCTACTATGGCTACACCTTC.

In its sample, this clonotype was seen many times. The gene calls are TRBV10-1 and TRBJ2-1, with 9 bases lining up with TRBD2. CDR1 and CDR2 (germline): WNHNN, SYGVQD (reference sequence). The CDR3 has 15 residues. Trimming cost V 3 bases and J 6 bases; bases outside gene matches: 6. The CDR3 DNA reads TGCGCCAGCAGTGATCTCCTAGCGGGGCGCAATGAGCAGTTCTTC. Translated, it gives CASSDLLAGRNEQFF.

This clonotype showed up many times. This rearrangement joins TRBV30 to TRBJ2-1; tentatively, D is TRBD2 (6 bases). CDR3 length: 12 residues. Germline values: CDR1 GTSNPN, CDR2 SVGIG (reference sequence). V was clipped by 3 bases and J by 9 bases, with 12 bases between them. CDR3 bases: TGTGCCTGGAGAAGAGGGGAGGCTGAGCAGTTCTTC. It is translated as CAWRRGEAEQFF.

The table lists this clonotype with many counts. This chain connects TRBV29-1 to TRBJ2-2; D possibly uses TRBD1 or TRBD2 (5 bases each). Germline V gives CDR1 SQVTM, CDR2 ANQGSEA. The V end was cut by 3 bases, the J end by 5 bases, with 16 bases between. This CDR3 is built from 15 residues. As DNA, the CDR3 is TGCAGCGTTGAGGGGGACGGACTTACGACCGGGGAGCTGTTTTTT. Protein sequence: CSVEGDGLTTGELFF.